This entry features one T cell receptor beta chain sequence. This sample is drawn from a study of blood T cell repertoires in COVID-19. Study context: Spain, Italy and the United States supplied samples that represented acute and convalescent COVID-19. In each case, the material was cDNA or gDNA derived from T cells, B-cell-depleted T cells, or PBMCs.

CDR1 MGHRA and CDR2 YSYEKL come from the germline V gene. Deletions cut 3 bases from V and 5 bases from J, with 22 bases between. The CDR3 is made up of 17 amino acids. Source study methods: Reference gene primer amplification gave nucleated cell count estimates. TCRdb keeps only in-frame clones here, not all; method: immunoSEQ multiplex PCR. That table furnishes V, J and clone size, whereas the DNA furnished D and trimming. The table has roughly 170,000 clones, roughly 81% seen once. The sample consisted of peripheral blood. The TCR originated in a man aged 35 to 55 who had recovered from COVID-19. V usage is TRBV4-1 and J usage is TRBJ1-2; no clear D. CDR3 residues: CASSHGPPRAASYGYTF. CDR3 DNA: TGCGCCAGCAGCCATGGACCTCCGAGGGCGGCCTCATATGGCTACACCTTC.